These T cell receptor beta chains were read from a single sample in a study of blood T cell repertoires in COVID-19. The assay was immunoSEQ multiplex PCR, and TCRdb's table has in-frame clones only and misses some. The data contain about 340,000 clones, more than 70% of them singletons. Sequenced: peripheral blood. The receptors shown here come from a woman aged 70-85 years with COVID-19, enrolled during active disease. Both conserved end residues are part of each CDR3. The D gene is left open where the match is weak. The size entry is marked missing in some rows and otherwise reads once, few, many or a size class.

v_gene	d_gene	abundance	j_gene	CDR3nt	CDR3aa
TRBV19	NA	once	TRBJ2-1	TGTGCCAGTAGTAGAAGGGGCCTGGGCTCCTACAATGAGCAGTTCTTC	CASSRRGLGSYNEQFF
TRBV7-9	TRBD2	NA	TRBJ2-5	TGTGCCAGCAGCGACCAGAGACTAGCGGGGGTTTCGGAGACCCAGTACTTC	CASSDQRLAGVSETQYF
TRBV19	TRBD1	NA	TRBJ1-6	TGTGCCTCGGAGGGCAGGGGGCTGGGTTCACCCCTCCACTTT	CASEGRGLGSPLHF
TRBV19	TRBD1	NA	TRBJ1-1	TGTGCCAGTAGTATCGGGACAGAGAACACTGAAGCTTTCTTT	CASSIGTENTEAFF
TRBV3-1/TRBV3-2	NA	few	TRBJ1-2	TGTGCCAGCAGCCAAGTCCGGACAGCTGGCTACACCTTC	CASSQVRTAGYTF
TRBV27	NA	NA	TRBJ2-5	TGTGCCAGCAGTCAGCAGGGTCTCCAAGAGACCCAGTACTTC	CASSQQGLQETQYF
TRBV19	TRBD1	NA	TRBJ1-2	TGTGCCAGTAGTGCGGGGACAGGAGACTATGGCTACACCTTC	CASSAGTGDYGYTF
TRBV4-3	TRBD1	NA	TRBJ1-2	TGCGCCAGCAGCCAAGATTGGGGGACAGGTCTTGATGGCTACACCTTC	CASSQDWGTGLDGYTF
TRBV7-2	NA	NA	TRBJ1-1	TGTGCCAGCAGCTTATCAGGGGTCTATGAAGCTTTCTTT	CASSLSGVYEAFF
TRBV23-1	NA	NA	TRBJ2-1	TGCGCCAGCAGTCTGCGGAGCTCCTACAATGAGCAGTTCTTC	CASSLRSSYNEQFF
TRBV29-1	NA	NA	TRBJ1-2	TGCAGCGTTGGGGTGCAGGCTAACTATGGCTACACCTTC	CSVGVQANYGYTF
TRBV14	NA	NA	TRBJ2-2	TGTGCCAGCAGCCAAGGCGCCAGGCCCCCGCTGTTTTTT	CASSQGARPPLFF
TRBV23-1	NA	NA	TRBJ1-1	TGCGCCAGCAGTCAATTGAGGGATTTGCAATTTAACACTGAAGCTTTCTTT	CASSQLRDLQFNTEAFF
TRBV4-3	TRBD1	NA	TRBJ1-2	TGCGCCAGCAGCCCTCGGACAGGGGCCTACCCCTACACCTTC	CASSPRTGAYPYTF
TRBV3-1/TRBV3-2	NA	NA	TRBJ1-2	TGTGCCAGCAGCCAGGCCGCAGGCTATGGCTACACCTTC	CASSQAAGYGYTF
TRBV14	NA	NA	TRBJ1-5	TGTGCCAGCAGCCAAGATCTGCTGACTCCCCAGCATTTT	CASSQDLLTPQHF
TRBV5-1	NA	NA	TRBJ2-1	TGCGCCAGCAGCTTCCAGGATCCGAATAATGAGCAGTTCTTC	CASSFQDPNNEQFF
TRBV10-2	NA	NA	TRBJ1-2	TGCGCCAGCAGTGAAGGAGGGGAACATGGCTACACCTTC	CASSEGGEHGYTF
TRBV3-1/TRBV3-2	NA	few	TRBJ2-2	TGTGCCAGCAGCGCCGGGACACCGAACACCGGGGAGCTGTTTTTT	CASSAGTPNTGELFF
TRBV10-2	TRBD1	NA	TRBJ2-4	TGCGCCAGCAGAAGCCGGGACAGGCGAATTCAGTACTTC	CASRSRDRRIQYF
TRBV5-1	TRBD1	NA	TRBJ1-2	TGCGCCAGCAGCCCTACGACAGGGTATGGCTACACCTTC	CASSPTTGYGYTF
TRBV18	NA	NA	TRBJ1-2	TGTGCCAGCTCACCCCCAGGCAAATTAGCTAACTATGGCTACACCTTC	CASSPPGKLANYGYTF
TRBV6-1	TRBD2	NA	TRBJ2-7	TGTGCCAGCAGTGAATCCCTAGCGGGTAGCTCCTACGAGCAGTACTTC	CASSESLAGSSYEQYF
TRBV5-4	TRBD2	NA	TRBJ2-3	TGTGCCAGCAGCGGGATGGTGGGGGGGAGTACTAGCACAGATACGCAGTATTTT	CASSGMVGGSTSTDTQYF
TRBV5-1	TRBD1	NA	TRBJ1-5	TGCGCCAGCAGCGACGGACAGGGGGTCAATCAGCCCCAGCATTTT	CASSDGQGVNQPQHF
TRBV18	TRBD2	NA	TRBJ2-3	TGTGCCAGCTCACCAGGAAGGAGCGGGGGGGCCTCTGATACGCAGTATTTT	CASSPGRSGGASDTQYF
TRBV30	TRBD1	NA	TRBJ1-2	TGTGCCTGTATGGACAGGGGAAACTATGGCTACACCTTC	CACMDRGNYGYTF
TRBV2	NA	NA	TRBJ1-2	TGTGCCAGCATGGCGGGGGAAGGGAGCTATGGCTACACCTTC	CASMAGEGSYGYTF
TRBV5-1	TRBD2	NA	TRBJ2-3	TGCGCCAGCAGCATTGGCGGGGGGGCCAGTACAGATACGCAGTATTTT	CASSIGGGASTDTQYF
TRBV2	TRBD2	NA	TRBJ2-7	TGTGCCAGCCTCCCTTTGACTAGCGCCTACGAGCAGTACTTC	CASLPLTSAYEQYF
TRBV30	NA	NA	TRBJ2-3	TGTGCCTGGAGTGCCCCGGACAAGCCAAGCATAGATACGCAGTATTTT	CAWSAPDKPSIDTQYF
TRBV6-1	TRBD1	once	TRBJ2-6	TGTGCCAGCAGTGCCCTAGGGACAGGGGGCAGGACTGGGGCCAACGTCCTGACTTTC	CASSALGTGGRTGANVLTF
TRBV19	NA	NA	TRBJ1-6	TGTGCCAGTAGTATTAGGGAGTGGGGTTCACCCCTCCACTTT	CASSIREWGSPLHF